This TCR beta chain is from a study of T-cell reconstitution after alpha-beta-depleted transplantation in children. Of note for this clonotype: The antigen remains unidentified.

Study-wide findings and caveats: About two months after transplant, alpha-beta T cells reportedly came from several hundred expanded graft clones. At the one-year point after transplant, T-cell counts and TCRbeta diversity were found to come mostly from T cells that had been newly produced. Some patients owed their high day-60 TCRbeta diversity to surviving recipient T cells and thymic progenitors.

Preparing the TCRbeta library involved the use of unique molecular identifiers. TCRdb fed the PCR reads into MiXCR, producing one record per CDR3 protein. Here the sample spans 90,000 to 100,000 distinct CDR3 sequences, about a quarter being singletons. The source material was PBMCs, sampled before TCRalphabeta/CD19-depleted stem cell transplant. This TCR was sampled from a boy under 10 years old with acute lymphoblastic leukemia, due to receive a stem cell transplant.

The CDR3 here is CASSGPGGTQYF. DNA for the CDR3: TGTGCCAGCAGTGGCCCGGGGGGTACGCAGTATTTT. This chain joins TRBV27 and TRBJ2-3; 7 positions match TRBD2. Per the germline V gene, CDR1 is MNHEY and CDR2 is SMNVEV (reference sequence). This CDR3 comprises 12 residues. Germline trimming cut 5 bases from V and 8 bases from J; bases unmatched to any gene: 4.